The text below deals with one T cell receptor (beta chain). Its cognate antigen is unknown. Cryopreserved PBMC, at roughly 0.95-11 million per sample, were present before DNA extraction. Version v3.0 of the immunoSEQ assay was performed at survey level. Using immunoSEQ multiplex PCR, the repertoire was profiled, and TCRdb retains in-frame clones only, with some absent. Of about 38,000 clones detected, 75% to 90% appear once; the ten largest clones hold over 4%. Germline V CDR1 and CDR2: KGHSH, LQKENI. The CDR3 extends over 15 amino acids. V gave up 2 bases and J gave up 2 bases; unmatched junction bases: 1. This sample is drawn from a study of long-term antiretroviral therapy in people with HIV. Study-wide background: Samples collected earliest predate the 2015 immediate-ART recommendation by about a decade.

Overall study results and limits: Transplant-donor-level diversity was not reached after ART, though diversity increased. Pre-ART-expanded clones dominated the repertoire at all time points.

The gene calls are TRBV18 and TRBJ1-1, with 11 bases lining up with TRBD1. This TCR was sampled from a man between 18 and 29 years old with HIV. The sample in question was unsorted PBMCs, obtained 1.5 years after starting antiretroviral therapy. The CDR3 region has the DNA TGTGCCAGCTCACCAGGGACAGGGGGTAACACTGAAGCTTTCTTT. Translation: CASSPGTGGNTEAFF.